The sequence of this T cell receptor beta chain was determined in a study of CD8+CD57+ T cells in acquired aplastic anemia. Study-level points and caveats: Patients showed no significant difference from controls in CD8+ Simpson's diversity. Found in both controls and patients were almost 30 CD8+ CDR3 sequences.

The template used for profiling TCR beta VDJ and CDR3 was genomic DNA. Via MiXCR, TCRdb re-called the reads, giving one row per CDR3 protein. The repertoire has roughly 260,000 distinct CDR3 sequences, around half of them found once; the top ten carry 7% to 10%. Per the germline V gene, CDR1 is MNHEY and CDR2 is SMNVEV (reference sequence). The germline V and J ends were trimmed by 5 bases and 0 bases, with 14 bases remaining between them. This CDR3 has 15 amino acids. By flow cytometry, patients selected for sequencing had shown an expansion of CD8+CD57+ cells. As for this clonotype: Its antigen is undetermined.

The TCR sequence derives from a human donor with aplastic anemia. Source material: sorted CD4+, CD8+, or CD8+CD57+ T cells (not recorded which) from PBMCs. The chain carries TRBV27 and TRBJ2-7; a weak D match, TRBD2 (6 bases). CDR3 loop: CASSPRGVSSYEQYF. DNA of the CDR3: TGTGCCAGCAGTCCGCGCGGGGTTAGCTCCTACGAGCAGTACTTC.